These 27 T cell receptor beta chains came from one sample sequenced in a study of Ad26.COV2.S vaccination and SARS-CoV-2 variants. Treatment given: 19 received Ad26.COV2.S at low or high dose, single or two shots; roughly five received placebo; per-sample allocation not given. The study sampled participants on day 63 after the first vaccine or placebo injection. Repertoires were generated with immunoSEQ multiplex PCR, while TCRdb's copy carries only in-frame clones and drops some. The sample lists about half a million clones; 80% to 90% were seen once. The material was peripheral blood, obtained in a trial of Ad26.COV2.S vaccine versus placebo. All receptors derive from a person between 18 and 65 years old who received the Ad26.COV2.S COVID-19 vaccine or a placebo.

This rearrangement joins TRBV18 to TRBJ2-7, with a tentative D call TRBD2 (6 bases). Germline V CDR1 and CDR2: KGHSH, LQKENI. V dropped 2 bases and J dropped 5 bases, with 10 bases sitting between them. CDR3 length: 13 amino acids. The CDR3 DNA is TGTGCCAGCTCACCATCTAGGAGGGACGAGCAGTACTTC. Its protein product is CASSPSRRDEQYF.

The chain recombines TRBV5-5 with TRBJ2-6; 7 nucleotides match TRBD1. With V trimmed by 0 bases and J by 2 bases, 5 bases remained unmatched. Per the germline V gene, CDR1 is SGHKS and CDR2 is YYEKEE (reference sequence). The CDR3 spans 17 residues. The CDR3: CASSLANTGAGANVLTF. CDR3 bases: TGTGCCAGCAGCTTGGCCAATACAGGGGCTGGGGCCAACGTCCTGACTTTC.

The chain is built from TRBV12-3 or TRBV12-4 and TRBJ2-1; a possible D gene is TRBD2 (5 bases). The CDR3 is made up of 13 amino acids. Between the trimmed V and J ends, which lost 9 bases and 8 bases, there was a span of 17 bases. In DNA, the CDR3 is TGTGCCAGTCAATTCTACTCGGAGGATGAGCAGTTCTTC. Translated: CASQFYSEDEQFF.

In this sample, this clone turned up a few times. The J gene is TRBJ1-1, the V gene TRBV6-5; unclear D gene. V was pared by 6 bases and J by 1 base, with 9 bases between. The germline V gene has CDR1 MNHEY and CDR2 SVGAGI. The CDR3 has 13 residues. Here the CDR3 reads CASSRERNTEAFF. The CDR3 nucleotides read TGTGCCAGCAGCCGGGAGAGGAACACTGAAGCTTTCTTT.

V usage is TRBV7-9 and J usage is TRBJ1-2; D not certain. The germline V gene has CDR1 SEHNR and CDR2 FQNEAQ (reference sequence). V lost 4 bases and J lost 7, with 13 bases in between. The CDR3 extends over 13 amino acids. CDR3 protein: CASSSPQPAGYTF. The CDR3 coding sequence is TGTGCCAGCAGCTCGCCTCAGCCAGCTGGCTACACCTTC.

The genes are TRBV19 and TRBJ2-5, with a possible D match to TRBD1 (6 bases). V was clipped by 8 bases and J by 1 base, with 14 bases between them. This CDR3 has 14 amino acids. Per germline, CDR1 LNHDA and CDR2 SQIVND (reference sequence). The CDR3 loop reads CASGETGPQETQYF. The CDR3 region has the DNA TGTGCCAGTGGGGAGACAGGCCCCCAAGAGACCCAGTACTTC. The full variable domain, with the rest looked up from reference TRBV19 and TRBJ2-5, is DGGITQSPKYLFRKEGQNVTLSCEQNLNHDAMYWYRQDPGQGLRLIYYSQIVNDFQKGDIAEGYSVSREKKESFPLTVTSAQKNPTAFYLCASGETGPQETQYFGPGTRLLVL.

The V and J genes are TRBV24-1 and TRBJ2-1; the match to TRBD2 covers 9 bases. The germline gives CDR1 KGHDR, CDR2 SFDVKD. Trimming at V came to 3 bases and at J to 7 bases, leaving 12 bases not matched to a gene. The CDR3 totals 17 residues. The CDR3: CATSDRKALAGLNEQFF. Here the CDR3 DNA reads TGTGCCACCAGTGATCGCAAGGCGCTAGCGGGATTAAATGAGCAGTTCTTC.

This chain uses TRBV2 with TRBJ2-2; TRBD2 agrees at 7 bases. Per germline, CDR1 SNHLY and CDR2 FYNNEI. The CDR3 runs to 15 residues. The ends lost 7 bases at V and 0 bases at J; junction bases unmatched: 5. CDR3 region: CASNKGLANTGELFF. CDR3 DNA: TGTGCCAGCAATAAAGGACTAGCGAACACCGGGGAGCTGTTTTTT.

This clone was observed a handful of times. V and J are TRBV5-4 and TRBJ1-4; unclear D gene. The germline CDR1 and CDR2 sequences are SGHNT and YYREEE (reference sequence). The germline V and J ends were trimmed by 0 bases and 5 bases, with 11 bases remaining between them. This CDR3 is built from 15 residues. This CDR3 reads CASSLGADANEKLFF. Here the CDR3 DNA reads TGTGCCAGCAGCTTGGGTGCCGACGCGAATGAAAAACTGTTTTTT.

This chain links TRBV28 with TRBJ2-7, with D unclear. V lost 6 bases and J 3 bases, leaving 6 bases between the germline ends. Germline-derived CDR1 and CDR2 are MDHEN and SYDVKM. The CDR3 is 11 residues long. The CDR3 spells CASSINYEQYF. CDR3 nucleotides: TGTGCCAGCAGCATTAACTACGAGCAGTACTTC.

The genes are TRBV11-2 and TRBJ1-6; unclear D gene. The V and J ends lost 2 bases and 8 bases respectively, with 13 bases between them. CDR1 is SGHAT and CDR2 is FQNNGV in the germline V gene. The CDR3 is made up of 15 amino acids. CDR3 residues: CASSLNRINDSPLHF. The CDR3, as DNA: TGTGCCAGCAGCTTAAACAGAATTAATGATTCACCCCTCCACTTT.

CDR3 residues: CASSYSNRAYEQYF. The CDR3 nucleotides read TGTGCCAGCAGTTACTCGAACAGGGCGTACGAGCAGTACTTC. The chain carries TRBV6-2 or TRBV6-3 and TRBJ2-7; weak D call: TRBD1 (6 bases). Germline assignment: CDR1 MNHEY and CDR2 SVGEGT. This CDR3 has 14 amino acids. The V and J ends lost 0 bases and 4 bases respectively, with 10 bases between them.

The genes are TRBV2 and TRBJ1-2; D perhaps matches TRBD1 (5 bases). Germline values: CDR1 SNHLY, CDR2 FYNNEI. V gave up 2 bases and J gave up 4 bases, with 11 bases separating them. The CDR3 is 14 amino acids. The DNA of the CDR3 is TGTGCCAGCAGTGAAATCGGGGCGACCTATGGCTACACCTTC. Its protein product is CASSEIGATYGYTF.

The CDR3: CASSPQGAHRNEQFF. The DNA of the CDR3 is TGTGCCAGCAGCCCTCAGGGGGCACATCGCAATGAGCAGTTCTTC. The chain combines TRBV7-8 with TRBJ2-1, with 8 bases fitting TRBD1. Germline CDR1 and CDR2: SGHVS and FQNEAQ. V was pared by 5 bases and J by 6 bases, with 9 bases of the junction left unmatched. This CDR3 has 15 amino acids.

This chain links TRBV24-1 with TRBJ2-3; 11 nucleotides align to TRBD1. This CDR3 spans 16 amino acids. Losses at the gene ends were 4 bases for V and 8 bases for J; bases not matched to a gene: 10. Germline assignment: CDR1 KGHDR and CDR2 SFDVKD. The CDR3, as DNA: TGTGCCACCAGTGACCCCGGGACAGGGGGGGCGGGTACGCAGTATTTT. Its protein is CATSDPGTGGAGTQYF.

V is TRBV25-1 and J is TRBJ1-6; TRBD1 matches 7 bases. J gave up 10 bases and V 3 bases, and 12 bases lay outside the gene matches. Per the germline V gene, CDR1 is MGHDK and CDR2 is SYGVNS. The CDR3 contains 16 residues. CDR3 amino acids: CASSEGPPGGWSPLHF. The DNA for the CDR3 is TGTGCCAGCAGTGAGGGGCCTCCAGGGGGATGGTCACCCCTCCACTTT.

This chain connects TRBV7-2 to TRBJ2-7; D not certain. Trimming took off 6 bases at V and 0 bases at J, with 12 bases between the two ends. Germline values: CDR1 SGHTA, CDR2 FQGNSA. The CDR3 has 14 amino acids. Here the CDR3 reads CASRSALSSYEQYF. CDR3 coding DNA: TGTGCCAGCAGGTCCGCCCTGAGCTCCTACGAGCAGTACTTC.

The V gene is TRBV28, the J gene TRBJ2-7, with TRBD2 as a possible D gene (7 bases). This CDR3 has 14 residues. Trimming left V 3 bases short and J 5 bases short, with 14 bases between. From germline, CDR1 is MDHEN and CDR2 SYDVKM. The CDR3 sequence: CASSLAGAVNEQYF. CDR3 nucleotide sequence: TGTGCCAGCAGTTTGGCGGGGGCGGTGAACGAGCAGTACTTC.

This chain joins TRBV18 and TRBJ1-1, with 9 bases matching TRBD1. Germline V gene data show CDR1 as KGHSH and CDR2 as LQKENI. Losses at the gene ends were 3 bases for V and 0 bases for J; bases not matched to a gene: 2. The CDR3 contains 15 residues. This CDR3 reads CASSPDRGMNTEAFF. The CDR3 bases are TGTGCCAGCTCACCGGACAGGGGTATGAACACTGAAGCTTTCTTT.

The chain links TRBV11-2 to TRBJ2-1; D could derive from TRBD1 or TRBD2 (6 bases each). V lost 0 bases and J lost 3, with 9 bases in between. The germline CDR1 and CDR2 sequences are SGHAT and FQNNGV. The CDR3 spans 15 residues. Here the CDR3 DNA reads TGTGCCAGCAGCTTAGATGGGGGGCTCTACAATGAGCAGTTCTTC. Protein product: CASSLDGGLYNEQFF.

This clone was seen a single time. The rearrangement joins TRBV10-2 to TRBJ2-5; D perhaps matches TRBD1 (5 bases). The germline V gene encodes CDR1 WSHSY and CDR2 SAAADI. Trimming took off 3 bases at V and 2 bases at J, with 13 bases between the two ends. This CDR3 contains 15 residues. The CDR3 coding sequence is TGCGCCAGCAGTGACAGTCCAGGGCGTCAAGAGACCCAGTACTTC. This gives the protein CASSDSPGRQETQYF.

The chain links TRBV28 to TRBJ2-1; D is undetermined. The CDR3 has 14 amino acids. V was cut by 5 bases and J by 9 bases, with 17 bases left in between. The germline CDR1 and CDR2 sequences are MDHEN and SYDVKM. The CDR3 loop is CASSPPTASGEQFF. CDR3 DNA: TGTGCCAGCAGTCCGCCGACGGCCTCGGGTGAGCAGTTCTTC.

This chain joins TRBV28 and TRBJ2-5, with 9 positions matching TRBD1. V gave up 5 bases and J gave up 5 bases; unmatched junction bases: 6. Germline V gives CDR1 MDHEN, CDR2 SYDVKM. The CDR3 contains 14 residues. CDR3 DNA sequence: TGTGCCAGCAGTCACAGGGGGCTAGGGGAGACCCAGTACTTC. Its translation is CASSHRGLGETQYF.

The chain joins TRBV7-2 to TRBJ2-5; D uncertain. From germline, CDR1 is SGHTA and CDR2 FQGNSA. The CDR3 spans 13 residues. V lost 1 base and J lost 3, with 6 bases in between. DNA of the CDR3: TGTGCCAGCAGCTTAGGCAGGAAAGAGACCCAGTACTTC. Encoded protein: CASSLGRKETQYF. Based on the CDR3 plus reference TRBV7-2 and TRBJ2-5, the full variable domain is GAGVSQSPSNKVTEKGKDVELRCDPISGHTALYWYRQSLGQGLEFLIYFQGNSAPDKSGLPSDRFSAERTGGSVSTLTIQRTQQEDSAVYLCASSLGRKETQYFGPGTRLLVL.

The V call is TRBV3-1 (or the pseudogene TRBV3-2), the J call TRBJ1-1, with 7 bases that match TRBD1. The CDR3 contains 13 residues. Losses at the gene ends were 3 bases for V and 7 bases for J; bases not matched to a gene: 5. Germline-derived CDR1 and CDR2 are LGHDT and YNNKEL (reference sequence). The CDR3 spells CASSHGTAYEAFF. CDR3 nucleotide sequence: TGTGCCAGCAGCCACGGGACAGCTTATGAAGCTTTCTTT.

The J gene is TRBJ1-2, the V gene TRBV11-2; TRBD1 matches at 7 bases. The CDR3 extends over 12 amino acids. Germline CDR1 is SGHAT and CDR2 is FQNNGV. V lost 4 bases, J lost 4 bases, and 0 bases stayed unmatched. This chain's CDR3 is CASSSGGYGYTF. The CDR3 region has the DNA TGTGCCAGCAGCTCAGGGGGCTATGGCTACACCTTC.

The rearrangement uses TRBV5-1 and TRBJ2-7; 8 nucleotides match TRBD1. With 4 bases clipped from V and 0 bases from J, the junction kept 6 bases outside the gene matches. CDR1 is SGHRS and CDR2 is YFSETQ in the germline V gene. The CDR3 extends over 15 amino acids. This CDR3 is CASSHGTGYSYEQYF. In DNA form, the CDR3 reads TGCGCCAGCAGCCACGGGACAGGCTACTCCTACGAGCAGTACTTC.